A selection of T cell receptor beta chains follows, all from one sample in a study of breast tumors, draining lymph nodes, adjacent tissues. TCRdb analysed the multiplex PCR reads with MiXCR anew, one entry per CDR3 protein. The sample includes 150,000 to 200,000 distinct CDR3 sequences, 33% of them seen just once. Sequenced: axillary lymph node tissue. Receptors originate from a female donor with breast cancer. Some clones in this sample may be carry-over from other donors' samples. Each CDR3 is given with its conserved first and last residue. The D gene is left open where the match is weak. Size is omitted from some rows. Given values are once, few, many or a class for expanded clones.

clone_size	d_call	v_call	j_call	cdr3_aa	cdr3_nt
NA	NA	TRBV20-1	TRBJ1-5	CSARDDRRAPPQHF	TGCAGTGCTAGAGATGATCGGCGGGCTCCGCCCCAGCATTTT
NA	TRBD2	TRBV7-9	TRBJ2-3	CASSPGGTSGSLADTQYF	TGTGCCAGCAGCCCGGGGGGGACTAGCGGGTCTCTCGCAGATACGCAGTATTTT
many	TRBD2	TRBV7-8	TRBJ2-1	CASSLVGGREGNEQFF	TGTGCCAGCAGCTTAGTTGGCGGGAGAGAAGGGAATGAGCAGTTCTTC
many	TRBD1	TRBV20-1	TRBJ2-7	CSAGPGQGAFEQYF	TGCAGTGCCGGACCGGGACAGGGGGCATTCGAGCAGTACTTC
NA	TRBD1	TRBV20-1	TRBJ1-6	CSARVRDSRNSPLHF	TGCAGTGCTAGAGTCCGGGACAGTCGCAATTCACCCCTCCACTTT
few	NA	TRBV28	TRBJ1-1	CASVGGDAMRTEAFF	TGTGCCAGTGTGGGAGGGGACGCAATGAGGACTGAAGCTTTCTTT
many	NA	TRBV5-1	TRBJ1-6	CAGSSDGYNSPLHF	TGCGCCGGCAGCTCGGACGGATATAATTCCCCCCTCCACTTT
NA	NA	TRBV7-2	TRBJ1-1	CASSLGVVAEAFF	TGTGCCAGCAGCCTAGGGGTTGTCGCTGAAGCTTTCTTT
once	NA	TRBV12-3/TRBV12-4	TRBJ2-3	CASSLPHRGTDTQYF	TGTGCCAGCAGTTTACCCCACAGAGGCACAGATACGCAGTATTTT
many	NA	TRBV7-3	TRBJ2-2	CASSLTNSEGELFF	TGTGCCAGCAGCTTAACGAACTCGGAAGGGGAGCTGTTTTTT
NA	TRBD2	TRBV5-1	TRBJ2-3	CASSLGSSGGPRYNEQYF	TGCGCCAGCAGCTTGGGGTCTAGCGGGGGGCCAAGATACAATGAGCAGTATTTT
many	TRBD1	TRBV6-2/TRBV6-3	TRBJ2-1	CASSYGTAYNEQFF	TGTGCCAGCAGTTACGGGACAGCCTACAATGAGCAGTTCTTC
many	NA	TRBV3-1	TRBJ2-3	CASSQDPPDTQYF	TGTGCCAGCAGCCAAGACCCCCCAGATACGCAGTATTTT
many	NA	TRBV29-1	TRBJ2-4	CSVVGQGGFVQYF	TGCAGCGTTGTAGGGCAGGGCGGATTTGTTCAGTACTTC
NA	NA	TRBV6-5	TRBJ1-1	CASSYAGAIPEAFF	TGTGCCAGCAGTTACGCTGGGGCGATCCCTGAAGCTTTCTTT
many	NA	TRBV9	TRBJ2-7	CASSVGRKDEQYF	TGTGCCAGCAGCGTAGGGAGGAAGGACGAGCAGTACTTC
once	TRBD1	TRBV9	TRBJ1-2	CASSVDGDRVDDSTF	TGTGCCAGCAGCGTAGACGGGGACAGGGTAGATGACTCCACCTTC
many	TRBD1	TRBV19	TRBJ2-7	CASSIRTGFNEQYF	TGTGCCAGTAGTATCAGGACAGGGTTCAACGAGCAGTACTTC
NA	TRBD2	TRBV29-1	TRBJ2-3	CSVEARAGAIDTQYF	TGCAGCGTTGAAGCCAGAGCGGGAGCGATAGATACGCAGTATTTT
NA	TRBD2	TRBV10-1	TRBJ2-1	CASRSGTSGTGQQFF	TGCGCCAGCAGATCCGGGACTAGCGGGACCGGGCAGCAGTTCTTC
NA	NA	TRBV7-3	TRBJ1-1	CASSLTSSRAGEAFF	TGTGCCAGCAGCTTAACTTCCTCGCGGGCAGGGGAAGCTTTCTTT
many	NA	TRBV5-1	TRBJ2-1	CASSLYSEGEQFF	TGCGCCAGCAGCTTGTATAGTGAGGGTGAGCAGTTCTTC
many	NA	TRBV19	TRBJ1-5	CASLTGNSNQPQHF	TGTGCCAGTCTGACGGGGAATAGCAATCAGCCCCAGCATTTT